The next 7 T cell receptor beta chains were all read from a single sample in a study of T cells in Graves' hyperthyroidism and ophthalmopathy. RNA transcripts were the template for amplifying TCR beta CDR3 regions. TCR CDR3 underwent first-round RT-PCR with the HTBI primer set. One entry per CDR3 protein, called by TCRdb with MiXCR from the multiplex PCR reads. Seen here are some 440,000 distinct CDR3 sequences, approximately 14% observed once, and the top ten hold about 14%. Specimen: blood. The receptors were gathered from a young woman with Graves' hyperthyroidism.

This clonotype has ten or more counts. This chain links TRBV7-2 with TRBJ2-7, with 8 bases identical to TRBD1. The CDR3 is 17 amino acids. With V trimmed by 1 base and J by 3 bases, 11 bases remained unmatched. Germline-derived CDR1 and CDR2 are SGHTA and FQGNSA. The CDR3 DNA reads TGTGCCAGCAGCTTAGGGCTCTGGACAGGGCAAGTCTACGAGCAGTACTTC. Residues: CASSLGLWTGQVYEQYF.

Concerning this clonotype itself: A much larger clonotype is one base distant, so this may be a read error. CDR3 DNA: TGTGCCAGCAGACTCAGGACACAGGGTACCGGGGAGCTGTCTTTT. Amino acid sequence: CASRLRTQGTGELSF. V gene TRBV27 combines with J gene TRBJ2-2, with D possibly matching TRBD1 (6 bases). Germline V gene lookup returns CDR1 MNHEY and CDR2 SMNVEV (reference sequence). The CDR3 runs 15 residues.

This clonotype was recorded many times. J is TRBJ1-2 and V is TRBV6-1; maybe TRBD1 (6 bases). Germline V gene data show CDR1 as MNHNS and CDR2 as SASEGT. Trimming left V 5 bases short and J 4 bases short, with 14 bases between. The CDR3 contains 14 residues. The CDR3 here is CASSCQGHSYGYTF. DNA for the CDR3: TGTGCCAGCAGTTGCCAGGGACACAGCTATGGCTACACCTTC.

This clonotype has at least ten counts. The chain joins TRBV7-2 to TRBJ2-7; D is possibly TRBD1 (6 bases). The germline V and J ends were trimmed by 5 bases and 2 bases, with 10 bases remaining between them. Germline V gene lookup returns CDR1 SGHTA and CDR2 FQGNSA. The length of the CDR3 is 13 residues. DNA of the CDR3: TGTGCCAGCAGCAGGACAGCGACCTACGAGCAGTACTTC. Amino acid sequence: CASSRTATYEQYF.

This clonotype was seen repeatedly, ten times or more. The chain carries TRBV2 and TRBJ2-4; D unclear. The CDR3 has 14 residues. Germline V gene data show CDR1 as SNHLY and CDR2 as FYNNEI. Trimming stripped 8 bases from V and 0 bases from J, with 11 bases between. The DNA for the CDR3 is TGTGCCAGCTCATTTGCGGTAGCCAAAAACATTCAGTACTTC. It yields the protein CASSFAVAKNIQYF.

This clonotype was observed at least ten times. The rearrangement joins TRBV20-1 to TRBJ2-3; D possibly corresponds to TRBD1 (6 bases). The V end lost 5 bases, the J end lost 2 bases, and 14 bases lay between the germline ends. The CDR3 has 14 amino acids. CDR1 is DFQATT and CDR2 is SNEGSKA in the germline V gene (reference sequence). The CDR3 nucleotides read TGCAGTGCTCCCGATTTGGGGGCCACAGATACGCAGTATTTT. It specifies CSAPDLGATDTQYF.

This clonotype has a count of ten or more. The chain couples TRBV2 to TRBJ2-4; perhaps TRBD2 as D (6 bases). Per the germline V gene, CDR1 is SNHLY and CDR2 is FYNNEI. Trimming removed 6 bases from V and 0 bases from J, with 15 bases in between. The CDR3 has 16 residues. The CDR3 DNA is TGTGCCAGCAGGGCTCCGGGGGAACAAGCCAAAAACATTCAGTACTTC. Amino acids: CASRAPGEQAKNIQYF.